This T cell receptor (beta chain) was retrieved from a study of cytomegalovirus exposure and HLA in healthy donors. In the study overall: Early release data held around 82 million unique TCRs from HLA-typed donors. The study, taken as a whole, reports: In a later analysis, specific HLA alleles were associated with around 17,000 TCR beta sequences at a 0.05 false discovery rate. The study dropped some indistinguishable V segments, TRBV6-2 and TRBV6-3 among them. Among the CMV-associated chains, a few were confirmed in vitro as specific for CMV antigens.

Per the germline V gene, CDR1 is SGDLS and CDR2 is YYNGEE. The V end lost 4 bases, the J end lost 1 base, and 11 bases lay between the germline ends. CDR3 length equals 14 residues. Both 60 Vbeta primers and 13 Jbeta primers went into the PCR. Sequencing was performed with immunoSEQ multiplex PCR; in TCRdb, only in-frame clones are kept and a portion is missing. This sample has approximately 84,000 clones, with over 70% found just once. As regards this clone: The target antigen is unknown.

Material for sequencing was PBMCs. The chain recombines TRBV9 with TRBJ1-1; D may be TRBD1 (5 bases). The clonotype originates from a man aged 35-49 years in good health and CMV-seropositive. The CDR3 spells CASSSGLQNTEAFF. In DNA form, the CDR3 reads TGTGCCAGCAGCTCGGGACTTCAGAACACTGAAGCTTTCTTT.